The rows below give T cell receptor beta chains drawn from one sample of a study of cytomegalovirus exposure and HLA in healthy donors. The protocol was immunoSEQ multiplex PCR, while the TCRdb copy is restricted to in-frame clones and leaves out a portion. This sample's clone table lists tens of thousands of clones. The specimen was PBMCs. The receptors were gathered from a woman aged 25 to 39 in good health and CMV-seronegative. The CDR3 runs from the conserved cysteine through the conserved F or W. A D gene is named only where the DNA matches it firmly.

d_gene | j_gene | v_gene | CDR3aa | CDR3nt
TRBD1 | TRBJ1-3 | TRBV30 | CAWSAGGGNTIYF | TGTGCCTGGAGTGCAGGGGGTGGAAACACCATATATTTT
TRBD1 | TRBJ1-2 | TRBV30 | CAWNRGYNYGYTF | TGTGCCTGGAACAGGGGTTATAACTATGGCTACACCTTC
TRBD1 | TRBJ2-2 | TRBV19 | CAGGTGNTGELFF | TGTGCCGGGGGGACAGGGAACACCGGGGAGCTGTTTTTT
TRBD1 | TRBJ2-5 | TRBV19 | CASSMTGGAETQYF | TGTGCCAGTAGTATGACAGGGGGCGCGGAGACCCAGTACTTC
TRBD1 | TRBJ2-1 | TRBV7-9 | CASTVSQGNEQFF | TGTGCCAGCACCGTATCACAGGGGAATGAGCAGTTCTTC
- | TRBJ2-7 | TRBV6-6 | CASSYTTYEQYF | TGTGCCAGCAGTTACACTACCTACGAGCAGTACTTC
- | TRBJ2-2 | TRBV9 | CASSVYREPHTGELFF | TGTGCCAGCAGCGTGTATCGGGAGCCGCACACCGGGGAGCTGTTTTTT
TRBD1 | TRBJ1-1 | TRBV5-1 | CASRDRENTEAFF | TGCGCCAGCCGGGACAGGGAAAATACTGAAGCTTTCTTT
TRBD2 | TRBJ2-4 | TRBV5-4 | CASSFGTSGRRDIQYF | TGTGCCAGCAGCTTTGGGACTAGCGGGAGGAGAGACATTCAGTACTTC
- | TRBJ2-3 | TRBV9 | CASTRGGLKDTQYF | TGTGCCAGTACCCGCGGGGGCCTCAAGGATACGCAGTATTTT
- | TRBJ1-2 | TRBV9 | CASSLTPGRTGYTF | TGTGCCAGCAGCCTCACCCCGGGGAGGACTGGCTACACCTTC
- | TRBJ2-3 | TRBV7-2 | CASSKGGATDTQYF | TGTGCCAGCAGCAAAGGGGGGGCGACAGATACGCAGTATTTT
TRBD1 | TRBJ1-1 | TRBV7-6 | CASSYRQGEAFF | TGTGCCAGCAGCTACAGACAGGGAGAAGCTTTCTTT
- | TRBJ2-7 | TRBV18 | CASSPDVGVEQYF | TGTGCCAGCTCACCAGATGTAGGGGTCGAGCAGTACTTC
TRBD1 | TRBJ1-2 | TRBV28 | CASSGGQGRYGYTF | TGTGCCAGCAGTGGGGGACAGGGGAGGTATGGCTACACCTTC
- | TRBJ1-1 | TRBV7-8 | CASSSRGALNTEAFF | TGTGCCAGCAGCTCGCGGGGGGCTCTGAACACTGAAGCTTTCTTT
- | TRBJ2-2 | TRBV5-1 | CASVPMPGNTGELFF | TGCGCCAGCGTACCCATGCCAGGGAACACCGGGGAGCTGTTTTTT
- | TRBJ2-7 | TRBV6-5 | CASRSRSYEQYF | TGTGCCAGCAGATCGAGATCCTACGAGCAGTACTTC
TRBD2 | TRBJ2-3 | TRBV18 | CASSPGGVGTDTQYF | TGTGCCAGCTCACCTGGGGGGGTGGGCACAGATACGCAGTATTTT
- | TRBJ1-6 | TRBV5-6 | CASSLVRGGTINEALHF | TGTGCCAGCAGCTTGGTTAGGGGGGGAACAATAAATGAAGCCCTCCACTTT
TRBD1 | TRBJ2-7 | TRBV28 | CASSTPGQGILEQYF | TGTGCCAGCAGTACTCCGGGACAGGGGATACTCGAGCAGTACTTC
- | TRBJ2-4 | TRBV29-1 | CSVVGVAKNIQYF | TGCAGCGTTGTAGGGGTAGCCAAAAACATTCAGTACTTC